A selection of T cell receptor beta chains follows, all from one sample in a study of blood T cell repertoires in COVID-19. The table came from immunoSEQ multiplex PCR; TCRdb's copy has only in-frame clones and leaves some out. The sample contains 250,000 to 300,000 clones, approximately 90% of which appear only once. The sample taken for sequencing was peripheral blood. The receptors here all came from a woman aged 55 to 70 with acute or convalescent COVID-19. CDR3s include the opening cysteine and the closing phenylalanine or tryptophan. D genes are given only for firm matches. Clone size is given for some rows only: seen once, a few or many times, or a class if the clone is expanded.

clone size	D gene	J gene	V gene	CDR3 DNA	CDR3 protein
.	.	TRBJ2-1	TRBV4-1	TGCGCCAGCAGCCAAGAACCGGGAGTCGATGAGCAGTTCTTC	CASSQEPGVDEQFF
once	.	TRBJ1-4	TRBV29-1	TGCAGCCTACAAGGGACACCCGGCGAAAAACTGTTTTTT	CSLQGTPGEKLFF
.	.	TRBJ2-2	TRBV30	TGTGCCTGGAGTCTTCAGGGCACCGGGGAGCTGTTTTTT	CAWSLQGTGELFF
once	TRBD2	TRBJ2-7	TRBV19	TGTGCCAGTAGCCCCGGGACTAGCGTCTACGAGCAGTACTTC	CASSPGTSVYEQYF
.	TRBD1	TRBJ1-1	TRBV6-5	TGTGCCAGCAGTTACGGAGACAGGGTTATCACTGAAGCTTTCTTT	CASSYGDRVITEAFF
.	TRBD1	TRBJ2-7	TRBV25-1	TGTGCCAGCGGGTCCATGGAGGGACAGGGAACCTACGAGCAGTACTTC	CASGSMEGQGTYEQYF
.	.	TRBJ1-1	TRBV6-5	TGTGCCAGCAGTTACTCCGTACAGGCTAGTGAAGCTTTCTTT	CASSYSVQASEAFF
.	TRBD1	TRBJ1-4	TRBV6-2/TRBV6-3	TGTGCCAGCAGTACATGGACAGGTGAAAAACTGTTTTTT	CASSTWTGEKLFF
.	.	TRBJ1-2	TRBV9	TGTGCCAGCAGTGCATTCGGGGCAGGGGAGACTAACTATGGCTACACCTTC	CASSAFGAGETNYGYTF
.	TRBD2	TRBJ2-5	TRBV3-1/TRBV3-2	TGTGCCAGCAGCCAAGGGTTGGCGGGAGGATTCCAAGAGACCCAGTACTTC	CASSQGLAGGFQETQYF
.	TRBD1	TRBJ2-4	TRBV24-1	TGTGCCACCAGTGATCCGGGACAGGGGGCTCTCACTAAGTACTTC	CATSDPGQGALTKYF
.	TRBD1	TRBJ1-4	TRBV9	TGTGCCAGCAGCGCGCGCAGGGGGCAGAATGAAAAACTGTTTTTT	CASSARRGQNEKLFF
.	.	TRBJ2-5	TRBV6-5	TGTGCCAGCAGCATCTTTACAGGAATCCAAGAGACCCAGTACTTC	CASSIFTGIQETQYF
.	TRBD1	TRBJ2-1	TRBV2	TGTGCCAGCAGTGTGGGACAGTCGAACAATGAGCAGTTCTTC	CASSVGQSNNEQFF
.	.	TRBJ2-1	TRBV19	TGTGCCAGTAGTATAGGACAGTACAATGAGCAGTTCTTC	CASSIGQYNEQFF
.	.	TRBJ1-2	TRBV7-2	TGTGCCAGCAGCTTAAAGGCAGGTCATAGCTATGGCTACACCTTC	CASSLKAGHSYGYTF
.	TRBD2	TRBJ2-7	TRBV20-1	TGCAGTGCTAGTGGCGCGGGAGGGCCCCCCCTCCACACTTTC	CSASGAGGPPLHTF
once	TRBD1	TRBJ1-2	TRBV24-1	TGTGCCACCAGTGATGAGACAGGGGGCGCTGACTATGGCTACACCTTC	CATSDETGGADYGYTF
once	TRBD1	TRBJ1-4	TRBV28	TGTGCCAGCTCGGGACAGTTTAATGAAAAACTGTTTTTT	CASSGQFNEKLFF
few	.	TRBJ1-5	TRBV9	TGTGCCAGCAGCGGTACAGGGTTCAATCAGCCCCAGCATTTT	CASSGTGFNQPQHF
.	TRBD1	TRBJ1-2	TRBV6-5	TGTGCCAGCACCATAGGACAGGGGAATGGCTACACCTTC	CASTIGQGNGYTF
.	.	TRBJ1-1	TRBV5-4	TGTGCCAGCAGCTTGGTCCAACAGAACACTGAAGCTTTCTTT	CASSLVQQNTEAFF
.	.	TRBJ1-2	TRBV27	TGTGCCAGCCGACGGACAACTGACTATGGCTACACCTTC	CASRRTTDYGYTF
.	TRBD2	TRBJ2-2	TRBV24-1	TGTGCCACCAGTTCTAGCGGGATTTCGAACACCGGGGAGCTGTTTTTT	CATSSSGISNTGELFF
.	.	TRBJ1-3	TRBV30	TGTGCCTGGAGTCCTGACAGCTCTGGAAACACCATATATTTT	CAWSPDSSGNTIYF
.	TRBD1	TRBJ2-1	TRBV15	TGTGCCACCAGCAGAGATCTGGGGGGACAGGGGGCTTGGAATGAGCAGTTCTTC	CATSRDLGGQGAWNEQFF
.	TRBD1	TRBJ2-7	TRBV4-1	TGCGCCAGCAGCCCTGGACAGGGGTTCTCCTACGAGCAGTACTTC	CASSPGQGFSYEQYF
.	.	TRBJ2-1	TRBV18	TGTGCCAGCTCACCACCGAGGGCCTTGTCCCTTTACAATGAGCAGTTCTTC	CASSPPRALSLYNEQFF
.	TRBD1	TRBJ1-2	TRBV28	TGTGCCAGCAGTCTCCGGACAGGGGGCGTTTATGGCTACACCTTC	CASSLRTGGVYGYTF
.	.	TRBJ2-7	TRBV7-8	TGTGCCAGCAGCTCCAACCCTCTAGATGGATTTTTAGGCGAGCAGTACTTC	CASSSNPLDGFLGEQYF
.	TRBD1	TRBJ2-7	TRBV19	TGTGCCAGTCAGCCGGGACAGGGATCGTACGAGCAGTACTTC	CASQPGQGSYEQYF
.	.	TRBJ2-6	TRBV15	TGTGCCACCACCCCGGTGGCTGGGGCCAACGTCCTGACTTTC	CATTPVAGANVLTF
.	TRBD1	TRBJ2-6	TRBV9	TGTGCCAGCAGCGGAGACAGGGGTCTTGACTCTGGGGCCAACGTCCTGACTTTC	CASSGDRGLDSGANVLTF
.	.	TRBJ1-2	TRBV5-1	TGCGCCAGCAGCGGGGGACCGGGGGATGGCTACACCTTC	CASSGGPGDGYTF
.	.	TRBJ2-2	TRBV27	TGTGCCAGCAGTCTTCAGGGGTCCGGGGAGCTGTTTTTT	CASSLQGSGELFF
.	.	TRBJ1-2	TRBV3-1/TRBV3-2	TGTGCCAGCAGCCAAGAGTTTCGGGGGGCGCTTACTGGCTACACCTTC	CASSQEFRGALTGYTF
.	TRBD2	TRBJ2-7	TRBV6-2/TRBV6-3	TGTGCCAGCAGTTTTGGCGTAGCGGGGGGGCTCAACGAGCAGTACTTC	CASSFGVAGGLNEQYF
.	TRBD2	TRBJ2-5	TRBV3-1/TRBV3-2	TGTGCCAGCAGCCCCGGGGGACTAGCGGGGGGTCTCCAAGAGACCCAGTACTTC	CASSPGGLAGGLQETQYF